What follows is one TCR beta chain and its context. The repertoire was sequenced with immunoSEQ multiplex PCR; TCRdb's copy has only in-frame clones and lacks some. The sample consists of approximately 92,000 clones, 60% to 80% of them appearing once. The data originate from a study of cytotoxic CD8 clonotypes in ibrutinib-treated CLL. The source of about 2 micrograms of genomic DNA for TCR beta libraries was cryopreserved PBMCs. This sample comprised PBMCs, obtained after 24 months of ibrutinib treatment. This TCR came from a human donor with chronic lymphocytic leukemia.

The CDR3 reads CASSPFRDRGEQYF. CDR3 DNA sequence: TGTGCCAGCAGCCCTTTCCGGGACAGGGGCGAGCAGTACTTC. The genes are TRBV28 and TRBJ2-7; 10 bases are shared with TRBD1. CDR3 size: 14 residues. J lost 6 bases, V lost 6 bases, and 8 bases had no gene match. CDR1 and CDR2 (germline): MDHEN, SYDVKM.